The present entry profiles one TCR beta chain with its context. Produced via immunoSEQ multiplex PCR; TCRdb's table is partial and in-frame only. The profile shows around 2.5 million clones, 90% to 95% of them singletons. This record comes from a study of shared clonotypes between healthy human individuals. Trimming took 0 bases from V and 1 from J, leaving 10 bases between them. The CDR3 contains 15 residues. Germline V CDR1 and CDR2: SGHRS, YFSETQ. Sequencing was done on a sample of naive CD4+ T cells from PBMCs. Subset specified: CD45RA+ positively selected. The chain has TRBV5-1 and TRBJ1-1; D not resolved. This clonotype was sampled from a man between 18 and 35 years old in good health. Some clones in this sample may be carry-over from other donors' samples. CDR3 sequence: CASSLDSPKNTEAFF. The CDR3 DNA is TGCGCCAGCAGCTTGGACAGCCCTAAGAACACTGAAGCTTTCTTT.